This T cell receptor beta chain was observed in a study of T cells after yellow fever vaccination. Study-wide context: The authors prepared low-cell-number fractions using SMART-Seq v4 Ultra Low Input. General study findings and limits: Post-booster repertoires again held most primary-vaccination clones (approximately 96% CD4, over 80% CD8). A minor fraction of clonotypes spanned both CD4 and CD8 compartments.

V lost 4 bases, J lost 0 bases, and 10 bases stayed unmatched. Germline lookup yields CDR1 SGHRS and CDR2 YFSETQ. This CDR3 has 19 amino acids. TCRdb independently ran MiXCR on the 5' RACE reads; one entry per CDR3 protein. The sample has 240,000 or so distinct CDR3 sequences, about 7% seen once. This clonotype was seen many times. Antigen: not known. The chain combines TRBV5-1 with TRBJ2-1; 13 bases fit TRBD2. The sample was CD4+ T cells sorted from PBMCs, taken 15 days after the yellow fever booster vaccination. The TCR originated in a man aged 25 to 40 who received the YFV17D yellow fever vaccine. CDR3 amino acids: CASSRELAGGLSSYNEQFF. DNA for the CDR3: TGCGCCAGCAGCCGGGAACTAGCGGGAGGGCTGAGCTCCTACAATGAGCAGTTCTTC.